Each of the 6 T cell receptor beta chains below was sequenced from the same sample in a study of blood T cell repertoires in COVID-19. Using immunoSEQ multiplex PCR, the repertoire was profiled, and TCRdb retains in-frame clones only, with some absent. The sample yields over 250,000 clones, roughly 89% seen once. Sample: PBMCs or T cells enriched from blood (not recorded which). Source of these receptors: a woman younger than 30 who had recovered from COVID-19.

CDR3 bases: TGTGCCATCAGTGAGAAAAGGGGGCGTGATGAAAAACTGTTTTTT. It translates to CAISEKRGRDEKLFF. The chain combines TRBV10-3 with TRBJ1-4, with 7 positions matching TRBD1. Germline-derived CDR1 and CDR2 are ENHRY and SYGVKD. V lost 2 bases and J lost 6; bases outside the gene matches: 6. The CDR3 is 15 residues long.

The CDR3 sequence is CASREAPKPPYGYTF. CDR3 in DNA: TGTGCCAGCAGGGAGGCGCCAAAGCCCCCCTATGGCTACACCTTC. The chain uses TRBV28 and TRBJ1-2, with no clear D. Trimming removed 6 bases from V and 4 bases from J, with 18 bases in between. Germline V gene sequence: CDR1 MDHEN, CDR2 SYDVKM. CDR3 length: 15 amino acids.

The rearrangement uses TRBV7-2 and TRBJ1-2, with 9 bases aligning to TRBD1. The CDR3 length is 17 residues. CDR1 and CDR2 (germline): SGHTA, FQGNSA. The J segment lost 2 bases and the V segment lost 4 bases, leaving 11 bases of the junction unmatched. CDR3 in amino acids: CASSSRKQGARNYGYTF. CDR3 DNA: TGTGCCAGCAGCTCCCGAAAACAGGGGGCCAGGAACTATGGCTACACCTTC. The full variable domain, completed using reference TRBV7-2 and TRBJ1-2, is GAGVSQSPSNKVTEKGKDVELRCDPISGHTALYWYRQSLGQGLEFLIYFQGNSAPDKSGLPSDRFSAERTGGSVSTLTIQRTQQEDSAVYLCASSSRKQGARNYGYTFGSGTRLTVV.

This chain joins TRBV6-5 and TRBJ1-2; 9 positions match TRBD1. J was trimmed by 6 bases and V by 4 bases; bases with no gene match: 3. CDR1 is MNHEY and CDR2 is SVGAGI in the germline V gene. CDR3 size: 13 residues. The CDR3 DNA follows: TGTGCCAGCAGTTCCGGGACAGGGAATGGCTACACCTTC. Translating gives CASSSGTGNGYTF.

The V and J genes are TRBV5-1 and TRBJ1-6; perhaps TRBD1 as D (5 bases). Per the germline V gene, CDR1 is SGHRS and CDR2 is YFSETQ. This CDR3 has 16 residues. V dropped 7 bases and J dropped 0 bases, with 14 bases sitting between them. CDR3 region: CASSLTESSYNSPLHF. As DNA, the CDR3 is TGCGCCAGCTCATTGACAGAGAGCTCCTATAATTCACCCCTCCACTTT. Looking up the rest from reference TRBV5-1 and TRBJ1-6 gives the full variable domain: KAGVTQTPRYLIKTRGQQVTLSCSPISGHRSVSWYQQTPGQGLQFLFEYFSETQRNKGNFPGRFSGRQFSNSRSEMNVSTLELGDSALYLCASSLTESSYNSPLHFGNGTRLTVT.

V usage is TRBV15 and J usage is TRBJ2-3; 9 bases map to TRBD1. Germline values: CDR1 LNHNV, CDR2 YYDKDF (reference sequence). CDR3 length: 14 amino acids. V was clipped by 8 bases and J by 1 base; unmatched bases: 4. The CDR3 loop is CATLRTGGTDTQYF. Written as DNA, the CDR3 is TGTGCCACCCTCAGGACAGGGGGCACAGATACGCAGTATTTT.